This T cell receptor beta chain was profiled in a study of cytotoxic CD8 clonotypes in ibrutinib-treated CLL. Regarding the study as a whole: Clonality, elevated at ibrutinib response, dropped back toward baseline at progression. Clonality at baseline surpassed age-matched healthy donors and tracked circulating CD8+ T-cell counts.

As to this clone: Its antigen remains unknown.

There are 15 residues in the CDR3. With 2 bases removed from V and 2 bases from J, the gap between germline ends came to 10 bases. From germline, CDR1 is SGHVS and CDR2 FQNEAQ. Assay used: immunoSEQ multiplex PCR; TCRdb lists only in-frame clones, some missing. This sample carries roughly 250,000 clones, roughly 70% of them seen once, and the ten largest clones take roughly 14%. Sequences were derived from PBMCs, sampled after 24 months of ibrutinib treatment. This receptor was taken from a human donor with chronic lymphocytic leukemia. The chain combines TRBV7-8 with TRBJ1-5, with unresolved D. CDR3 sequence: CASSLSMAGNQPQHF. DNA for the CDR3: TGTGCCAGCAGCTTAAGCATGGCAGGCAATCAGCCCCAGCATTTT.